These T cell receptor beta chains were read from a single sample in a study of a mutant IDH1 vaccine in newly diagnosed glioma. Produced via immunoSEQ multiplex PCR; TCRdb's table is partial and in-frame only. The table includes roughly 70,000 clones, about 88% detected once. The antigens of these receptors remain unknown. The input for sequencing was PBMCs, taken from a glioma patient whose treatment included an IDH1 peptide vaccine. These receptors all come from a woman between 50 and 59 years old with glioma. Each CDR3 is given with its conserved first and last residue. A D gene is named only where the DNA matches it firmly. Clone size is stated in some rows and not others, as once, few, many or a class when expanded.

V: TRBV6-5; D: TRBD1; size: .; J: TRBJ1-1; DNA: TGTGCCAGCTACAGGGGGGGCACTGAAGCTTTCTTT; CDR3: CASYRGGTEAFF
V: TRBV6-6; D: .; size: .; J: TRBJ1-4; DNA: TGTGCCAGCAGTTACTCAACCACTAATGAAAAACTGTTTTTT; CDR3: CASSYSTTNEKLFF
V: TRBV2; D: TRBD2; size: .; J: TRBJ2-4; DNA: TGTGCCAGCAGTCCTGGGACTAGCGGGGACCCCAGGGGCATTCAGTACTTC; CDR3: CASSPGTSGDPRGIQYF
V: TRBV29-1; D: .; size: .; J: TRBJ2-7; DNA: TGCAGCGTCCCTAACGGTCCCTACGAGCAGTACTTC; CDR3: CSVPNGPYEQYF
V: TRBV6-6; D: .; size: few; J: TRBJ2-3; DNA: TGTGCCAGCAGGGACTGGCGGAGGGATACGCAGTATTTT; CDR3: CASRDWRRDTQYF
V: TRBV6-4; D: .; size: .; J: TRBJ2-3; DNA: TGTGCCAGCAGCCCGGATTCGGGTACGCAGTATTTT; CDR3: CASSPDSGTQYF
V: TRBV18; D: .; size: .; J: TRBJ1-2; DNA: TGTGCCAGCTCTCCGGAACCCCGCACCTATGGCTACACCTTC; CDR3: CASSPEPRTYGYTF
V: TRBV19; D: TRBD1; size: .; J: TRBJ1-4; DNA: TGTGCCAGTAGTACGACAGGGGTTGACGGTGAAAAACTGTTTTTT; CDR3: CASSTTGVDGEKLFF
V: TRBV19; D: .; size: .; J: TRBJ1-5; DNA: TGTGCCAGTAGTATCCGCGACATTCATCAGCCCCAGCATTTT; CDR3: CASSIRDIHQPQHF
V: TRBV30; D: TRBD1; size: .; J: TRBJ2-5; DNA: TGTGCCTCGCAGCGGGACAGGGGATCCCAGTACTTC; CDR3: CASQRDRGSQYF
V: TRBV5-6; D: .; size: .; J: TRBJ1-1; DNA: TGTGCCAGCAGCTTCTACAGGTTCACTGAAGCTTTCTTT; CDR3: CASSFYRFTEAFF